Below, 2 T cell receptor beta chains from the same sample are listed, as sequenced in a study of control samples from healthy donors and cancer patients. Produced via immunoSEQ multiplex PCR; TCRdb's table is partial and in-frame only. Found here are about 160,000 clones, approximately 96% of them singletons; the top ten hold over 6.5%. The sample was blood. These receptors were collected from a middle-aged woman in good health.

The genes are TRBV7-8 and TRBJ1-4; D gene unclear. Germline CDR1 is SGHVS and CDR2 is FQNEAQ. This CDR3 spans 16 amino acids. V lost 2 bases, J lost 7 bases, and 17 bases lay in between. CDR3 nucleotides: TGTGCCAGCAGCTTAACGAACGAGGCCGATAGTGAAAAACTGTTTTTT. This gives the protein CASSLTNEADSEKLFF.

Only one count was recorded for this clone. The rearrangement joins TRBV6-6 to TRBJ1-5; possible D gene TRBD1, 6 bases. Germline V gene data show CDR1 as MNHNY and CDR2 as SVGAGI (reference sequence). CDR3 size: 12 residues. V shed 9 bases and J shed 5 bases, with 11 bases lying between them. CDR3 sequence reads: CASQGIDQPQHF. DNA of the CDR3: TGTGCCAGTCAGGGGATTGATCAGCCCCAGCATTTT.